A single sample is the source of the 18 T cell receptor beta chains below, sequenced in a study of shared clonotypes between healthy human individuals. Assay used: immunoSEQ multiplex PCR; TCRdb lists only in-frame clones, some missing. Counted here are around 600,000 clones, 98% occurring once; the ten biggest clones make up around 0.3%. Naivety among CD8 cells was defined by CD45RO negativity and positive CCR7 selection, thereby excluding terminally differentiated effector memory CD45RA+ cells. Sequenced sample: naive CD8+ T cells sorted from blood. These receptors were taken from a man younger than 45 in good health.

The CDR3 region has the DNA TGTGCCAGCAGCTTAATGGATCTCTCTGGAAACACCATATATTTT. Translation: CASSLMDLSGNTIYF. V gene TRBV7-8 combines with J gene TRBJ1-3; D unresolved. CDR3 length equals 15 residues. V was cut by 2 bases and J by 0 bases, with 8 bases left in between. The germline V gene has CDR1 SGHVS and CDR2 FQNEAQ.

This rearrangement joins TRBV13 to TRBJ2-7; D may match TRBD1 or TRBD2 (7 bases each). V lost 4 bases and J 2 bases, leaving 15 bases between the germline ends. CDR3 length: 15 amino acids. Germline CDR1 and CDR2: PRHDT and FYEKMQ (reference sequence). The DNA of the CDR3 is TGTGCCAGCAGCTCCCTCAGCGGGACAGCCTACGAGCAGTACTTC. Its translation: CASSSLSGTAYEQYF.

The chain carries TRBV11-2 and TRBJ1-2, with D possibly matching TRBD1 (6 bases). Trimming removed 7 bases from V and 8 bases from J, with 14 bases in between. This CDR3 spans 12 amino acids. Looked up from germline, CDR1 is SGHAT and CDR2 is FQNNGV. The chain's CDR3 is CASNVRGQGYTF. As DNA, the CDR3 is TGTGCCAGCAATGTCAGGGGTCAAGGCTACACCTTC.

V and J are TRBV7-2 and TRBJ1-1; D unclear. The CDR3 is made up of 13 amino acids. The germline V gene has CDR1 SGHTA and CDR2 FQGNSA. The V end was cut by 6 bases, the J end by 1 base, with 9 bases between. The CDR3, as DNA: TGTGCCAGCAGTTTCCCCCGGAACACTGAAGCTTTCTTT. As protein: CASSFPRNTEAFF.

This chain joins TRBV28 and TRBJ2-7; 12 bases line up with TRBD2. The CDR3 totals 16 residues. Germline V gene lookup returns CDR1 MDHEN and CDR2 SYDVKM. J lost 0 bases, V lost 5 bases, and 5 bases had no gene match. CDR3 nucleotides: TGTGCCAGCAGTATGCTAGCGGGGGGGAGCTCCTACGAGCAGTACTTC. This translates into CASSMLAGGSSYEQYF.

The chain combines TRBV2 with TRBJ2-5; D remains unclear. V lost 5 bases and J 3 bases, leaving 13 bases between the germline ends. The CDR3 runs 14 residues. Germline CDR1 and CDR2: SNHLY and FYNNEI. CDR3 DNA: TGTGCCAGCAGTTTTAGGGTTGGGGAAGAGACCCAGTACTTC. Protein sequence: CASSFRVGEETQYF.

J is TRBJ2-1 and V is TRBV2; 8 bases agree with TRBD1. V shed 9 bases, J shed 3 bases, and the junction held 4 bases outside the gene matches. The CDR3 totals 13 residues. Germline V lookup: CDR1 SNHLY, CDR2 FYNNEI. CDR3 sequence reads: CARSGTGYNEQFF. Written as DNA, the CDR3 is TGTGCCAGATCCGGGACAGGCTACAATGAGCAGTTCTTC.

The J gene is TRBJ2-7, the V gene TRBV7-9, with 12 bases fitting TRBD2. The germline V gene has CDR1 SEHNR and CDR2 FQNEAQ (reference sequence). This CDR3 spans 15 amino acids. V gave up 2 bases and J gave up 4 bases; unmatched junction bases: 3. CDR3 in DNA: TGTGCCAGCAGCTTACAAACTAGCGGGAGGTACGAGCAGTACTTC. Translating it yields CASSLQTSGRYEQYF.

The chain combines TRBV7-9 with TRBJ2-5, with a weak D call TRBD1 (6 bases). The V gene lost 1 base and the J gene lost 3 bases, with 12 bases spanning the gap. Germline values: CDR1 SEHNR, CDR2 FQNEAQ (reference sequence). The CDR3 has 15 amino acids. CDR3 bases: TGTGCCAGCAGCTTAGTTTCCGAGGGGGAAGAGACCCAGTACTTC. Translation: CASSLVSEGEETQYF.

As regards this clone: Other DNA sequences in this specimen translate into the identical CDR3. V is TRBV29-1 and J is TRBJ2-7, with D unresolved. CDR3 size: 13 residues. Germline CDR1 is SQVTM and CDR2 is ANQGSEA. The ends were cut back, 3 bases at V and 1 base at J, with 10 bases in the middle. CDR3 sequence: CSVDRGSSYEQYF. CDR3 nucleotide sequence: TGCAGCGTTGATCGCGGTAGTTCCTACGAGCAGTACTTC.

This chain links TRBV23-1 with TRBJ2-7, with D perhaps TRBD1 (6 bases). TRBV23-1 is placed among ORFs of uncertain function. Between the trimmed V and J ends, which lost 3 bases and 6 bases, there was a span of 21 bases. The CDR3 is made up of 16 amino acids. CDR3 coding DNA: TGCGCCAGCAGTCATCCCCCCCGGACAGCGGCTCTCGAGCAGTACTTC. Translated, it gives CASSHPPRTAALEQYF.

The gene calls are TRBV2 and TRBJ2-7; D may be TRBD2 (5 bases). The V gene's germline CDR1 is SNHLY and CDR2 FYNNEI. Trimming stripped 0 bases from V and 4 bases from J, with 7 bases between. This CDR3 is 13 amino acids long. The CDR3 here is CASSEASGYEQYF. The CDR3 DNA reads as TGTGCCAGCAGTGAAGCCTCGGGGTACGAGCAGTACTTC.

This chain links TRBV1 with TRBJ2-7; the D segment call TRBD2 is taken from the table without a DNA check. TRBV1 is a documented pseudogene. This CDR3 is built from 16 residues. In DNA form, the CDR3 reads TGCACCAGCAGCTGTGACGGACTAGCGGGCTACTACGAGCAGTACTTC. Its protein product is CTSSCDGLAGYYEQYF.

The chain is built from TRBV19 and TRBJ1-5; no clear D. Per the germline V gene, CDR1 is LNHDA and CDR2 is SQIVND (reference sequence). The CDR3 contains 16 residues. V shed 4 bases and J shed 0 bases, with 13 bases lying between them. The chain's CDR3 is CASSKPAGYSNQPQHF. The DNA for the CDR3 is TGTGCCAGTAGTAAGCCCGCGGGGTATAGCAATCAGCCCCAGCATTTT.

This chain uses TRBV7-7 with TRBJ2-3; 9 bases align to TRBD1. J gave up 3 bases and V 5 bases, and 9 bases lay outside the gene matches. CDR1 is SSHAT and CDR2 is FNYEAQ in the germline V gene (reference sequence). The CDR3 totals 16 residues. CDR3 loop: CASSDFYRGRTDTQYF. The DNA of the CDR3 is TGTGCCAGCAGCGATTTCTACAGGGGGCGGACAGATACGCAGTATTTT.

This chain connects TRBV27 to TRBJ2-5; 14 nucleotides line up with TRBD2. Trimming removed 5 bases from V and 2 bases from J; junction bases left unmatched: 10. The CDR3 is 18 amino acids. Germline values: CDR1 MNHEY, CDR2 SMNVEV (reference sequence). Here the CDR3 DNA reads TGTGCCAGCAGTCAGGGGACTAGCGGGAGACCCTTTCAAGAGACCCAGTACTTC. It translates to CASSQGTSGRPFQETQYF.

This clone was recorded only once. This sequence joins TRBV7-3 and TRBJ2-1, with D possibly being TRBD1 or TRBD2 (5 bases each). Germline V lookup: CDR1 SGHTA, CDR2 FQGTGA. The CDR3 spans 12 residues. The V and J ends lost 1 base and 10 bases respectively, with 8 bases between them. CDR3 DNA: TGTGCCAGCAGCTTAAGGGGCGGGGAGCAGTTCTTC. Translated, it gives CASSLRGGEQFF. Variable domain in full (rest from reference TRBV7-3 and TRBJ2-1): GAGVSQTPSNKVTEKGKYVELRCDPISGHTALYWYRQSLGQGPEFLIYFQGTGAADDSGLPNDRFFAVRPEGSVSTLKIQRTERGDSAVYLCASSLRGGEQFFGPGTRLTVL.

V is TRBV5-1 and J is TRBJ2-5, with 8 bases matching TRBD2. The CDR3 consists of 16 residues. V was clipped by 4 bases and J by 1 base; unmatched bases: 9. Germline assignment: CDR1 SGHRS and CDR2 YFSETQ. This CDR3 is CASSPRAGASQETQYF. CDR3 sequence (DNA): TGCGCCAGCAGCCCAAGAGCGGGAGCTAGCCAAGAGACCCAGTACTTC. Using reference TRBV5-1 and TRBJ2-5 for the parts outside the CDR3, the full variable domain is KAGVTQTPRYLIKTRGQQVTLSCSPISGHRSVSWYQQTPGQGLQFLFEYFSETQRNKGNFPGRFSGRQFSNSRSEMNVSTLELGDSALYLCASSPRAGASQETQYFGPGTRLLVL.